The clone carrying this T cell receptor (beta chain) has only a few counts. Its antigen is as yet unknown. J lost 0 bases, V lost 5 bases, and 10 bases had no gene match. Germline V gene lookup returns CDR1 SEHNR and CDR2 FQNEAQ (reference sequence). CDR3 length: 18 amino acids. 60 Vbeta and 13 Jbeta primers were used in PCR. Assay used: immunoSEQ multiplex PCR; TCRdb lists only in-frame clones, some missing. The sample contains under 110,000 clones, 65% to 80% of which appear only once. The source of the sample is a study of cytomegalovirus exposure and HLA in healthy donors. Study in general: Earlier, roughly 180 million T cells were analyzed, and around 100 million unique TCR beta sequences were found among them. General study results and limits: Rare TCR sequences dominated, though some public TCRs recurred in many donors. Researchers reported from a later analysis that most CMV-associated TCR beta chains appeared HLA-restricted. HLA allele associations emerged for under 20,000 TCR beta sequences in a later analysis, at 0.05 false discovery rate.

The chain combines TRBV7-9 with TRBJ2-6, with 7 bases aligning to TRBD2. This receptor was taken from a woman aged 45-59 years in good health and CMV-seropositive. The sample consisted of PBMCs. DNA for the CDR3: TGTGCCAGCAGCGCAACGGGGGGAAGACTCTCTGGGGCCAACGTCCTGACTTTC. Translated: CASSATGGRLSGANVLTF.